The rows below give T cell receptor beta chains drawn from one sample of a study of shared clonotypes between healthy human individuals. TCRdb's copy holds only in-frame clones and misses some; the assay was immunoSEQ multiplex PCR. Of about 2 million clones detected, approximately 94% appear once; the ten largest clones hold 1% to 1.3%. Material: naive CD8+ T cells sorted from blood. These receptors all come from a man between 18 and 29 years old in good health. The CDR3 runs from the conserved cysteine through the conserved F or W. The D gene is left open where the match is weak. For some rows the clone size is stated as once, few or many, or as a class when expanded; others skip it.

cdr3_nt cdr3_aa v_call clone_size d_call j_call
TGTGCCAGCAGCTTAGCAGGACAGGGGAACACTGAAGCTTTCTTT CASSLAGQGNTEAFF TRBV7-2 . TRBD1 TRBJ1-1
TGTGCCAGCAGCTTTTGGGACCGGAGGGGAGAGACCCAGTACTTC CASSFWDRRGETQYF TRBV13 . . TRBJ2-5
TGTGCCAGCAGTCCCCATTCGGGTGGCGAGCAGTACTTC CASSPHSGGEQYF TRBV6-1 . . TRBJ2-7
TGTGCCAGCAGTTTATTTGGGACAGGGGACACAGATACGCAGTATTTT CASSLFGTGDTDTQYF TRBV27 once TRBD1 TRBJ2-3
TGCGCCAGCAGCCAAGATCATTCTTCTGGAAACACCATATATTTT CASSQDHSSGNTIYF TRBV4-3 once . TRBJ1-3
TGCGCCAGCAGCCAAGATGGGGCCAGGATTAATGAAAAACTGTTTTTT CASSQDGARINEKLFF TRBV4-3 . . TRBJ1-4
TGCGCCAGCAGCCAAGGAATGAGCGGGGAGCTGTTTTTT CASSQGMSGELFF TRBV4-3 once . TRBJ2-2
TGTGCCAGCAGCCTGACAGGGTCCGGGGAGCTGTTTTTT CASSLTGSGELFF TRBV13 . TRBD1 TRBJ2-2
TGTGCCACCAGCTGGCAAGGGGGCGTCGGGGAGACCCAGTACTTC CATSWQGGVGETQYF TRBV15 . TRBD1 TRBJ2-5
TGTGCCAGCAGCTTAGAGACAGCCTACAATGAGCAGTTCTTC CASSLETAYNEQFF TRBV11-2 . . TRBJ2-1
TGTGCCAGCAGCCCGGAGGGGACGGCGTTAGGGGAGCAGTACTTC CASSPEGTALGEQYF TRBV7-6 . . TRBJ2-7
TGTGCCAGCAGCGGGGAATTCCAAGAGACCCAGTACTTC CASSGEFQETQYF TRBV9 . . TRBJ2-5
TGTGCTAGTGGTTACCCGGGGACTGAAGCTTTCTTT CASGYPGTEAFF TRBV12-5 . . TRBJ1-1
TGTGCCAGCAGTTCCCAGGAAGGAGGGCAAGAGACCCAGTACTTC CASSSQEGGQETQYF TRBV28 once . TRBJ2-5
TGTGCCAGCAGTGAAGGCCAGGGGGCTTTGCAGCCCCAGCATTTT CASSEGQGALQPQHF TRBV2 . TRBD1 TRBJ1-5
TGTGCCTGGGACCGCAATGCTGAAGCTTTCTTT CAWDRNAEAFF TRBV30 . . TRBJ1-1
TGTGCCAGCAGCTTATCCAGCGAGGCCTACGAGCAGTACTTC CASSLSSEAYEQYF TRBV11-2 . . TRBJ2-7
TGTGCCAGCAGTTCCACTAGCGGGAGTTGGGAGCTGTTTTTT CASSSTSGSWELFF TRBV2 . TRBD2 TRBJ2-2
TGTGCCAGCAGTCCGGACAGGAACACCGGGGAGCTGTTTTTT CASSPDRNTGELFF TRBV7-9 . . TRBJ2-2
TGTGCCAGCCACACCACGCGGATGGGGAGGTCCACTGAAGCTTTCTTT CASHTTRMGRSTEAFF TRBV13 . . TRBJ1-1